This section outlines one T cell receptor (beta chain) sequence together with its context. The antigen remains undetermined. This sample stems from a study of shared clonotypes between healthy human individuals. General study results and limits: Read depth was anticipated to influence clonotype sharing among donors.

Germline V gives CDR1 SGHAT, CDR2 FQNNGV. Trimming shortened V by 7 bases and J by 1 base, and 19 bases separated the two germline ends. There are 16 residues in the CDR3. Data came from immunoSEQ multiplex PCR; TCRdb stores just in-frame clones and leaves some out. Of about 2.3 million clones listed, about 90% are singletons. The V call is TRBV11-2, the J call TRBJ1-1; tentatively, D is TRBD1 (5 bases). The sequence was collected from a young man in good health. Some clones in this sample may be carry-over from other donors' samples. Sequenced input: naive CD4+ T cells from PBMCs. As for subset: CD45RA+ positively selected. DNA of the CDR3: TGTGCCAGCATTTGGGTGGGGCCAGGGTGGAACACTGAAGCTTTCTTT. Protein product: CASIWVGPGWNTEAFF.